The rows below give T cell receptor beta chains drawn from one sample of a study of vaccination and CD4 T cells after COVID-19. These receptors' antigens are unknown. From the PCR reads, TCRdb called clonotypes with MiXCR, one entry per CDR3 protein. Of under 20,000 distinct CDR3 sequences listed, 43% are singletons. Sequencing was performed on CD4+ T cells from blood, cultured in vitro, taken after SARS-CoV-2 vaccination. The source is a human donor who had recovered from COVID-19. The CDR3 runs from the conserved cysteine through the conserved F or W. The D gene is left open where the match is weak. Only some rows state a clone size, as once, few, many or a class for expanded clones.

cdr3_nt	cdr3_aa	v_call	j_call	cdr3_length	clone_size	d_call
TGTGCCACCAGCAGAGATGAGGGGGAAGAGTACTTC	CATSRDEGEEYF	TRBV15	TRBJ2-7	12	.	.
TGTGCCAACAGCCGGGACAATGGAGAGACCCAGTACTTC	CANSRDNGETQYF	TRBV6-4	TRBJ2-5	13	.	.
TGTGCCAGCAGCCAGCCGGCGGCGGGAGTAGGAACAGATACGCAGTATTTT	CASSQPAAGVGTDTQYF	TRBV3-1	TRBJ2-3	17	.	TRBD2
TGTGCCAGCAGCTTAGGGAGGGTGGGGAGCACTGAAGCTTTCTTT	CASSLGRVGSTEAFF	TRBV7-9	TRBJ1-1	15	.	.
TGTGCCAGCAGTCGGACAGCTTATAGCAATCAGCCCCAGCATTTT	CASSRTAYSNQPQHF	TRBV6-2/TRBV6-3	TRBJ1-5	15	.	.
TGTGCCAGCAGTTTAGGGACAGAAGCTAACTATGGCTACACCTTC	CASSLGTEANYGYTF	TRBV12-3/TRBV12-4	TRBJ1-2	15	.	.
TGTGCCAGCGGGCCAGGGGGCTCCGGCAATCAGCCCCAGCATTTT	CASGPGGSGNQPQHF	TRBV21-1	TRBJ1-5	15	.	.
TGTGCCAGCAGCCACGCCGGGACCCAGTACTTC	CASSHAGTQYF	TRBV6-1	TRBJ2-5	11	few	.
TGTGCCAGCAGCTTCACAGGGGGCGAAGAGACCCAGTACTTC	CASSFTGGEETQYF	TRBV7-2	TRBJ2-5	14	few	TRBD1
TGTGCCAGCAGCTTAGTAGGGACAGCTAACACCGGGGAGCTGTTTTTT	CASSLVGTANTGELFF	TRBV7-9	TRBJ2-2	16	few	TRBD1
TGTGCCAGCAGTTACCGAGACAGGTACGAGCAGTACTTC	CASSYRDRYEQYF	TRBV6-5	TRBJ2-7	13	.	.
TGCAGTGCTAGACGACAGGGGATCGGCAATCAGCCCCAGCATTTT	CSARRQGIGNQPQHF	TRBV20-1	TRBJ1-5	15	.	TRBD1
TGTGCCACCAGCAGAGGGACAGGGGGCTCCTACGAGCAGTACTTC	CATSRGTGGSYEQYF	TRBV15	TRBJ2-7	15	.	TRBD1
TGTGCCAGCAGCCCACAGGGGGCCACTGGGGCCAACGTCCTGACTTTC	CASSPQGATGANVLTF	TRBV7-3	TRBJ2-6	16	.	TRBD1
TGTGCCAGCAGTGAAGGGAACCAAGAGACCCAGTACTTC	CASSEGNQETQYF	TRBV6-1	TRBJ2-5	13	few	.
TGCAGTGCTAGTAATCAGGGGAGGGCGGACACTGAAGCTTTCTTT	CSASNQGRADTEAFF	TRBV20-1	TRBJ1-1	15	.	.
TGTGCCAGCTCTCAGGGAACCTGGAACACCGGGGAGCTGTTTTTT	CASSQGTWNTGELFF	TRBV6-1	TRBJ2-2	15	.	.
TGTGCCAGCAGTGATTACGGTAGGGGGGAGACCCAGTACTTC	CASSDYGRGETQYF	TRBV6-1	TRBJ2-5	14	few	.
TGTGCCAGCAGCACTTTGGGGACAGCCTCAACTAATGAAAAACTGTTTTTT	CASSTLGTASTNEKLFF	TRBV28	TRBJ1-4	17	few	TRBD1
TGTGCCACCAGTGATTTCCGGGGAGGGGAAGATACGCAGTATTTT	CATSDFRGGEDTQYF	TRBV24-1	TRBJ2-3	15	.	TRBD2
TGTGCCAGCCGTAACAGGGGGCTGGGAAACACCATATATTTT	CASRNRGLGNTIYF	TRBV7-9	TRBJ1-3	14	.	TRBD1
TGTGCCAGCAGCCAATTAGCGGGAGTCGGGTATGGCACAGATACGCAGTATTTT	CASSQLAGVGYGTDTQYF	TRBV7-2	TRBJ2-3	18	.	TRBD2
TGTGCCAGCAGCTTGACTAGCGGGAGGACCTACAATGAGCAGTTCTTC	CASSLTSGRTYNEQFF	TRBV5-4	TRBJ2-1	16	.	TRBD2
TGTGCCAGCAGCGTGGCGACCCACACAGATACGCAGTATTTT	CASSVATHTDTQYF	TRBV9	TRBJ2-3	14	.	.
TGTGCCAGCAGCTCGCCCTTTGGGGCCAACGTCCTGACTTTC	CASSSPFGANVLTF	TRBV7-2	TRBJ2-6	14	once	.
TGTGCCAGCAGCTACCCTTTCGGGCAGGGGAACTATGGCTACACCTTC	CASSYPFGQGNYGYTF	TRBV7-9	TRBJ1-2	16	.	.
TGCAGTGCTAGAGTCCCCCAAATTAGTAATACGAACGAGCAGTACTTC	CSARVPQISNTNEQYF	TRBV20-1	TRBJ2-7	16	few	.
TGTGCCAGCAGGGGAGGTACAGAGGATACGCAGTATTTT	CASRGGTEDTQYF	TRBV28	TRBJ2-3	13	few	.
TGTGCCAGCAGCACCCAAAGGACTAGCGGGCGAGATACGCAGTATTTT	CASSTQRTSGRDTQYF	TRBV21-1	TRBJ2-3	16	.	.
TGCAGTGCTAGTCGGGGCACAACCCGCAATCAGCCCCAGCATTTT	CSASRGTTRNQPQHF	TRBV20-1	TRBJ1-5	15	.	.